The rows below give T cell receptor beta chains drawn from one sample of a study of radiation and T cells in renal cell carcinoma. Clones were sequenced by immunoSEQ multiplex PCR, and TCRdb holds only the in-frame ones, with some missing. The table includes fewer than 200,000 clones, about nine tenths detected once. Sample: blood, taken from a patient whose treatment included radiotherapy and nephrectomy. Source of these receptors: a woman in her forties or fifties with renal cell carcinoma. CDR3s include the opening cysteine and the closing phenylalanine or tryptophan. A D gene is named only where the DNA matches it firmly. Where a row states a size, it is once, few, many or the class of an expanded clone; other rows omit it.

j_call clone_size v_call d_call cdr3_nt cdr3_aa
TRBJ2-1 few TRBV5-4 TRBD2 TGTGCCAGCAGCTCGAAAGCGGGGGAATACAATGAGCAGTTCTTC CASSSKAGEYNEQFF
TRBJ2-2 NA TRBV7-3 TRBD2 TGTGCCAGCAGCTCGGCTAGCGGGGGCACCGGGGAGCTGTTTTTT CASSSASGGTGELFF
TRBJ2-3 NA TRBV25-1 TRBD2 TGTGCCAGCAGTGGCCTGCCGCCTAGCGGGGTGACAGATACGCAGTATTTT CASSGLPPSGVTDTQYF
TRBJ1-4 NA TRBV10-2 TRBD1 TGCGCCAGCAGGGGCGGACAGGGGATTGAAAAACTGTTTTTT CASRGGQGIEKLFF
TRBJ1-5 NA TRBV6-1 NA TGTGCCAGCAGTGAAGCTAGGAGTAATCAGCCCCAGCATTTT CASSEARSNQPQHF
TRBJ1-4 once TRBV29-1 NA TGCAGCGTTGGGGGGCTAAATGAAAAACTGTTTTTT CSVGGLNEKLFF
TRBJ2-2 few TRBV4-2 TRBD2 TGTGCCAGCAGCCAAGGGACTAGCGGGGGCCAAAACACCGGGGAGCTGTTTTTT CASSQGTSGGQNTGELFF
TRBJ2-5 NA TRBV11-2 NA TGTGCCAGCAGCTTAGTCTCAGACGGACAAGAGACCCAGTACTTC CASSLVSDGQETQYF
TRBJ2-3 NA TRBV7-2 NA TGTGCCAGCAGCTTTACAGGCACAGATACGCAGTATTTT CASSFTGTDTQYF
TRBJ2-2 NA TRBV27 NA TGTGCCAGCAGTTTAAATACTAACACCGGGGAGCTGTTTTTT CASSLNTNTGELFF
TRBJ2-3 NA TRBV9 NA TGTGCCAGCAGCGAGACCCTTAGGGGCACAGATACGCAGTATTTT CASSETLRGTDTQYF